The rows below give T cell receptor beta chains drawn from one sample of a study of cytomegalovirus exposure and HLA in healthy donors. The protocol was immunoSEQ multiplex PCR, while the TCRdb copy is restricted to in-frame clones and leaves out a portion. The sample carries some 120,000 clones, 80% recorded once. The sequenced sample consisted of PBMCs. The receptor set was obtained from a young man in good health and CMV-seronegative. Each CDR3 is given with its conserved first and last residue. D genes are given only for firm matches. The size field is filled for only some rows; it gives once, few, many or a size class.

>TRBJ1-2|TRBD1|.|TRBV5-4
CASSLAGTGHFGGTF
TGTGCCAGCAGCTTGGCGGGGACAGGGCACTTCGGGGGTACCTTC
>TRBJ2-7|.|.|TRBV18
CASSGVAEQYF
TGTGCCAGCTCAGGAGTGGCCGAGCAGTACTTC
>TRBJ1-1|.|once|TRBV6-5
CASRGHAGATEAFF
TGTGCCAGCAGGGGGCACGCGGGGGCCACTGAAGCTTTCTTT
>TRBJ1-5|.|.|TRBV12-5
CASGLTIHKPGHRDQPQHF
TGTGCTAGTGGTTTGACAATACATAAACCGGGACACCGAGATCAGCCCCAGCATTTT
>TRBJ1-1|TRBD1|.|TRBV7-9
CASSTTTGGFAEAFF
TGTGCCAGCAGCACGACGACAGGGGGGTTCGCTGAAGCTTTCTTT
>TRBJ1-2|.|.|TRBV7-3
CASSFDGSGGYTF
TGTGCCAGCAGCTTCGATGGGTCGGGTGGCTACACCTTC
>TRBJ1-2|.|.|TRBV19
CASSQDRTTNYGYTF
TGTGCCAGTAGCCAAGACAGGACGACTAACTATGGCTACACCTTC
>TRBJ2-1|.|.|TRBV7-9
CASIPDGNSYNEQFF
TGTGCCAGCATTCCGGACGGGAACTCCTACAATGAGCAGTTCTTC
>TRBJ2-7|.|.|TRBV9
CASSVSGQSSYEQYF
TGTGCCAGCAGCGTAAGCGGCCAAAGTTCCTACGAGCAGTACTTC
>TRBJ1-2|TRBD1|.|TRBV27
CASSPHPRTGGKANYGYTF
TGTGCCAGCAGTCCCCACCCCCGGACAGGAGGGAAAGCTAACTATGGCTACACCTTC
>TRBJ2-7|TRBD1|.|TRBV10-2
CATSRPRQGNPREQYF
TGCGCCACCTCTCGACCCAGACAGGGTAACCCCCGCGAGCAGTACTTC
>TRBJ2-1|TRBD2|.|TRBV7-9
CASSDPGGTSGYNEQFF
TGTGCCAGCAGCGACCCCGGCGGGACTAGCGGCTACAATGAGCAGTTCTTC
>TRBJ2-1|.|.|TRBV19
CASVKFPSGGSLNEQFF
TGTGCCAGCGTTAAATTCCCTTCCGGGGGTAGTTTGAATGAGCAGTTCTTC
>TRBJ2-7|.|.|TRBV10-3
CAIKQGLFNEQYF
TGTGCCATCAAACAGGGCTTATTTAACGAGCAGTACTTC
>TRBJ1-2|.|.|TRBV9
CASSVGTYGYTF
TGTGCCAGCAGCGTAGGGACATATGGCTACACCTTC
>TRBJ1-6|TRBD1|.|TRBV7-2
CASSRQGDQSYNSPLHF
TGTGCCAGCAGCCGTCAGGGGGATCAGTCCTATAATTCACCCCTCCACTTT
>TRBJ2-1|.|.|TRBV9
CASTPGGNEQFF
TGTGCCAGCACCCCAGGGGGGAATGAGCAGTTCTTC
>TRBJ2-3|.|.|TRBV4-1
CASSQVGSRTDTQYF
TGCGCCAGCAGCCAAGTGGGCAGCCGCACAGATACGCAGTATTTT
>TRBJ2-7|.|.|TRBV7-9
CASTDKTPSYEQYF
TGTGCCAGCACGGACAAAACGCCCTCCTACGAGCAGTACTTC
>TRBJ1-2|TRBD1|.|TRBV7-2
CASSERTGGGYTF
TGTGCCAGCAGCGAGAGAACAGGGGGTGGCTACACCTTC
>TRBJ2-2|TRBD2|.|TRBV5-1
CASRGLAAGGDTGELFF
TGCGCCAGCCGGGGACTAGCGGCCGGTGGGGACACCGGGGAGCTGTTTTTT
>TRBJ2-5|.|.|TRBV19
CASSMGLGGDQETQYF
TGTGCCAGTAGTATGGGGTTAGGGGGGGACCAAGAGACCCAGTACTTC
>TRBJ2-7|TRBD2|.|TRBV19
CASSIMGLAGEYEQYF
TGTGCCAGTAGTATCATGGGTCTAGCGGGAGAGTACGAGCAGTACTTC
>TRBJ1-4|TRBD1|.|TRBV6-1
CASSEGTGGNEKLFF
TGTGCCAGCAGTGAAGGTACAGGGGGAAATGAAAAACTGTTTTTT
>TRBJ2-1|.|.|TRBV23-1
CASSQSTEAEQFF
TGCGCCAGCAGTCAATCTACAGAAGCAGAGCAGTTCTTC
>TRBJ2-1|TRBD2|.|TRBV28
CASSLWASGSYNEQFF
TGTGCCAGCAGTTTATGGGCTAGCGGGTCTTACAATGAGCAGTTCTTC
>TRBJ2-1|TRBD1|.|TRBV4-1
CASSPPWDRQGKYNEQFF
TGCGCCAGCAGCCCACCATGGGACCGACAGGGGAAGTACAATGAGCAGTTCTTC
>TRBJ1-2|TRBD1|.|TRBV6-1
CASSPGGGNYGYTF
TGTGCCAGCAGCCCCGGAGGGGGCAACTATGGCTACACCTTC
>TRBJ2-1|.|.|TRBV14
CASSFAGSDEQFF
TGTGCCAGCAGCTTCGCTGGTAGCGATGAGCAGTTCTTC
>TRBJ1-5|.|.|TRBV27
CASSLGSGNQPQHF
TGTGCCAGCAGTTTAGGGAGTGGGAATCAGCCCCAGCATTTT
>TRBJ2-2|TRBD1|.|TRBV6-5
CASRGTGNTGELFF
TGTGCCAGCAGGGGGACAGGGAACACCGGGGAGCTGTTTTTT
>TRBJ2-7|TRBD2|.|TRBV9
CASSPLAGGPYEQYF
TGTGCCAGCAGCCCGCTAGCGGGAGGGCCTTACGAGCAGTACTTC
>TRBJ2-7|.|.|TRBV7-2
CASSRRVAYEQYF
TGTGCCAGCAGCCGCAGGGTGGCCTACGAGCAGTACTTC
>TRBJ2-4|TRBD1|.|TRBV7-2
CASSLPGQGVKNIQYF
TGTGCCAGCAGCCTACCGGGACAGGGGGTCAAAAACATTCAGTACTTC
>TRBJ1-1|TRBD1|.|TRBV27
CASSLRTGRHTEAFF
TGTGCCAGCAGTCTGAGGACAGGGCGGCACACTGAAGCTTTCTTT
>TRBJ1-4|TRBD1|.|TRBV7-2
CASSLPPAGGKKLFF
TGTGCCAGCAGCCTTCCTCCCGCAGGGGGGAAAAAACTGTTTTTT
>TRBJ2-2|.|.|TRBV6-4
CASRPTYRNTGELFF
TGTGCCAGCAGACCTACGTACAGGAACACCGGGGAGCTGTTTTTT
>TRBJ2-5|.|.|TRBV5-1
CASFSGTHPETQYF
TGCGCCAGCTTCTCCGGGACTCATCCAGAGACCCAGTACTTC
>TRBJ1-5|TRBD1|.|TRBV11-1
CASSAGQGGNQPQHF
TGTGCCAGCAGCGCGGGACAGGGGGGCAATCAGCCCCAGCATTTT
>TRBJ2-3|TRBD1|.|TRBV6-4
CASGSTGGSTDTQYF
TGTGCCAGCGGGTCAACAGGGGGAAGCACAGATACGCAGTATTTT
>TRBJ2-1|.|.|TRBV19
CASSWGSRSYNEQFF
TGTGCCAGTAGTTGGGGCTCACGCAGCTACAATGAGCAGTTCTTC
>TRBJ1-5|.|once|TRBV10-3
CAIRGSSDQPQHF
TGTGCCATCAGAGGGAGTTCTGATCAGCCCCAGCATTTT
>TRBJ2-7|.|.|TRBV29-1
CSVEGQERDEQYF
TGCAGCGTCGAAGGTCAGGAAAGAGACGAGCAGTACTTC
>TRBJ2-7|.|.|TRBV19
CASSSQGGNSGEQYF
TGTGCCAGTAGTTCGCAGGGCGGGAACTCGGGCGAGCAGTACTTC
>TRBJ2-7|TRBD1|.|TRBV19
CASRPDRAPEQYF
TGTGCCAGTAGACCGGACAGGGCCCCTGAGCAGTACTTC
>TRBJ1-3|.|.|TRBV11-2
CASSLVEGLYSGNTIYF
TGTGCCAGCAGCTTAGTTGAGGGACTATACTCTGGAAACACCATATATTTT
>TRBJ2-1|TRBD1|.|TRBV10-3
CATIQGVREEQFF
TGTGCCACGATACAGGGGGTCCGGGAGGAGCAGTTCTTC
>TRBJ2-7|.|.|TRBV5-8
CASSFSIFREQYF
TGTGCCAGCAGCTTTTCCATATTTCGCGAGCAGTACTTC
>TRBJ2-7|TRBD2|once|TRBV9
CASSPTTSGSYEQYF
TGTGCCAGCAGCCCGACGACTAGCGGATCCTACGAGCAGTACTTC
>TRBJ2-7|TRBD2|few|TRBV27
CASSFGLAGGPVEQYF
TGTGCCAGCAGTTTCGGACTAGCGGGAGGGCCGGTCGAGCAGTACTTC
>TRBJ2-7|TRBD2|.|TRBV7-8
CASSLVAGVTYEQYF
TGTGCCAGCAGCTTAGTAGCGGGGGTCACCTACGAGCAGTACTTC
>TRBJ2-1|TRBD2|.|TRBV4-2
CASSPGASGRHGNEQFF
TGTGCCAGCAGCCCTGGAGCTAGCGGGAGACACGGCAATGAGCAGTTCTTC
>TRBJ2-5|TRBD1|.|TRBV2
CASDRTGRETQYF
TGTGCCAGCGACCGGACAGGGAGGGAGACCCAGTACTTC